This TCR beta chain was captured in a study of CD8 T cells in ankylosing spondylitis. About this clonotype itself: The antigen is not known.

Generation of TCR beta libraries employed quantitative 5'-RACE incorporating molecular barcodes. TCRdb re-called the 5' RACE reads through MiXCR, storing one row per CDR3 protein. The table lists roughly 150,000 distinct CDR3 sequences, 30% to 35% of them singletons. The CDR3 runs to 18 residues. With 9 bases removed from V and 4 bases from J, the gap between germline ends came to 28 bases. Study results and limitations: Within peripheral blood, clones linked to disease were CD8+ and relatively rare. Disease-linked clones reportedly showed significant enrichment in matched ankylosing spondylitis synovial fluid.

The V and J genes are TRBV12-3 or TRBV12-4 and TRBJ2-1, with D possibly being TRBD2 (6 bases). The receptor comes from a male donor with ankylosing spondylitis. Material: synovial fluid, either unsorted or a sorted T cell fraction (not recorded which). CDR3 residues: CARSWGIGGTTAYNEQFF. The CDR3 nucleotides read TGTGCCAGATCGTGGGGGATCGGGGGAACGACGGCTTACAATGAGCAGTTCTTC.